This TCR beta chain was identified during a study of blood T cell repertoires in COVID-19. Study-wide context: There were acute and convalescent COVID-19 samples, and they came from the United States, Italy and Spain. Sample material is recorded as cDNA or gDNA derived from T cells, B-cell-depleted T cells, or PBMCs.

In the study's own analysis: Nucleated cell counts were estimated from reference gene primer amplification. Assay used: immunoSEQ multiplex PCR; TCRdb lists only in-frame clones, some missing. D and trimming were read from the DNA, whereas the V and J calls and clone size are those reported in that table. This sample yields some 150,000 clones, of which about nine tenths are seen a single time; roughly 4.5% belongs to the top ten. The source of this sequence is a woman aged 55-75 years with active or convalescent COVID-19. Specimen: peripheral blood.

CDR3 protein: CASSLSPGLAGGRETQYF. The CDR3 coding sequence is TGCGCCAGCAGCCTCTCACCGGGACTAGCGGGGGGTAGAGAGACCCAGTACTTC. The chain links TRBV4-1 to TRBJ2-5; TRBD2 matches at 15 bases. The length of the CDR3 is 18 residues. Germline CDR1 and CDR2: MGHRA and YSYEKL. Trimming cost V 4 bases and J 4 bases; bases outside gene matches: 10.